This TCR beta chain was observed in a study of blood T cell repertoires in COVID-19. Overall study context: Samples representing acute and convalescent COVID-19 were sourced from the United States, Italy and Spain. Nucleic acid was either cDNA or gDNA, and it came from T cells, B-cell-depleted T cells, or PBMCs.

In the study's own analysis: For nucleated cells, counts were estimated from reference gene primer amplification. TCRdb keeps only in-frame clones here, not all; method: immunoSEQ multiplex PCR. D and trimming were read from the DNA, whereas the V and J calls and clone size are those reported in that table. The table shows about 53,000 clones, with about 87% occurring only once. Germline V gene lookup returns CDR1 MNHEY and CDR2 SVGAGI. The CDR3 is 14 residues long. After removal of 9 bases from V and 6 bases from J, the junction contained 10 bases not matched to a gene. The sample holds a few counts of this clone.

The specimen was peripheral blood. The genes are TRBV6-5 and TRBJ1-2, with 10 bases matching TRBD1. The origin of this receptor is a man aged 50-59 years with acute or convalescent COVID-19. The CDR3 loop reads CASSVGQGGDGYTF. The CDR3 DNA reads TGTGCCAGTTCCGTTGGACAGGGGGGAGATGGCTACACCTTC.